One T cell receptor (beta chain) is described in this entry. What it binds is unknown. This record comes from a study of OX40 agonist ivuxolimab in advanced cancers. About the research overall: Patients treated during dose escalation were battling hepatocellular carcinoma, melanoma, renal cell or head and neck cancer. The mean age was roughly 60 years, ranging from roughly 23 to 80, with approximately 83% of participants male. Study-level points and caveats: Clonal expansion by week 6 occurred in CD4+ and CD8+ blood T cells (at 0.1 to 3.0 mg/kg).

Data came from immunoSEQ multiplex PCR; TCRdb stores just in-frame clones and leaves some out. This table holds tens of thousands of clones, 80% to 90% found once. The CDR3 consists of 14 residues. Germline V gene lookup returns CDR1 MNHEY and CDR2 SVGAGI. The ends were cut back, 4 bases at V and 2 bases at J, with 12 bases in the middle. The gene calls are TRBV6-5 and TRBJ2-7; D might be TRBD2 (6 bases). The sample was CD4+ or CD8+ T cells sorted from blood, taken in a trial of the OX40 agonist ivuxolimab. The clonotype comes from an adult with an advanced solid tumor such as melanoma, head and neck, liver or kidney cancer. CDR3 protein: CASSFGTGAYEQYF. The DNA for the CDR3 is TGTGCCAGCAGTTTCGGGACGGGAGCCTACGAGCAGTACTTC.